The 4 T cell receptor beta chains reported below all come from one sample, sequenced in a study of Graves' ophthalmopathy and Graves' hyperthyroidism. Amplified material comprised TCR beta CDR3 regions derived from RNA transcripts. Scientists carried out first-round RT-PCR using HTBI primers and then a second-round multiplex PCR. TCRdb re-called the multiplex PCR reads with MiXCR, one entry per CDR3 protein. The table shows fewer than 600,000 distinct CDR3 sequences, with about 15% occurring only once. Sequencing used blood. The receptors stem from a woman aged 25 to 39 with Graves' ophthalmopathy.

In its sample, this clonotype was seen many times. This sequence joins TRBV6-1 and TRBJ1-2; 9 positions match TRBD1. This CDR3 spans 15 amino acids. The germline V gene encodes CDR1 MNHNS and CDR2 SASEGT. With 7 bases clipped from V and 3 bases from J, the junction kept 9 bases outside the gene matches. CDR3 in DNA: TGTGCCAGCACCCTCCGACGACAGGGGGACTATGGCTACACCTTC. Its translation is CASTLRRQGDYGYTF.

This rearrangement joins TRBV6-1 to TRBJ1-1; no clear D gene. The CDR3 loop spans 13 amino acids. V lost 6 bases and J lost 3, with 11 bases in between. From germline, CDR1 is MNHNS and CDR2 SASEGT. The CDR3 coding sequence is TGTGCCAGCAGCATCCACCTGTACACTGAAGCTTTCTTT. This encodes CASSIHLYTEAFF.

This chain joins TRBV11-2 and TRBJ1-6; TRBD1 agrees at 8 bases. Germline V gene sequence: CDR1 SGHAT, CDR2 FQNNGV. J gave up 13 bases and V 5 bases, and 4 bases lay outside the gene matches. This CDR3 comprises 12 residues. The CDR3 loop is CASSLRTGPLHF. DNA for the CDR3: TGTGCCAGCAGCCTACGGACAGGGCCCCTCCACTTT.

This clonotype was counted ten times or more. The V and J genes are TRBV19 and TRBJ1-5; D might be TRBD1 (5 bases). The germline V and J ends were trimmed by 5 bases and 8 bases, with 16 bases remaining between them. CDR1 LNHDA and CDR2 SQIVND come from the germline V gene (reference sequence). The CDR3 length is 14 residues. The CDR3 region is CASSPRDAHEPQHF. The DNA of the CDR3 is TGTGCCAGTAGTCCCAGGGACGCCCATGAGCCCCAGCATTTT.